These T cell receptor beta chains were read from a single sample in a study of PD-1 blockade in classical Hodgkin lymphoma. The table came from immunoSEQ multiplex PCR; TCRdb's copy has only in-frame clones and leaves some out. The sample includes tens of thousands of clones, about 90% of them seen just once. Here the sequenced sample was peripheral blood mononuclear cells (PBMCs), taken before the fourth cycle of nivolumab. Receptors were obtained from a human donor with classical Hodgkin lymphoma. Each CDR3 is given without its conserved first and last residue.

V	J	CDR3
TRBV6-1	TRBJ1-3	ASSYRGDTIY
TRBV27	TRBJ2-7	ATGRSEQY
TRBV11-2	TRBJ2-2	ASSPPSGTYTGELF
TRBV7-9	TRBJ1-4	ASRLGEKLF
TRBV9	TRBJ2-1	ASSVGTEPYNEQF
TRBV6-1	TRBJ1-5	ASSEQGGNQPQH
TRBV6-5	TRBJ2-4	ASSYAGQGNIQY
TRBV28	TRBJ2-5	ASRGGLETQY
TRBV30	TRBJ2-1	AWNLIRTERYEQF
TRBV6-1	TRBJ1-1	ASRLSRDRETEAF
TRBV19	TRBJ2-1	ATSIRTVNEQF
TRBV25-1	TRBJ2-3	ASRGSGPDTQY
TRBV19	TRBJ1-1	ASSPGPLTPQAF
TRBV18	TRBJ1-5	ASSPTDNQPQH
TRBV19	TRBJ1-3	ASATAGNTIY
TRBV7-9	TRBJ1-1	ASSAGAPTEAF
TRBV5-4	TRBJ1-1	ASSLGPNTEAF
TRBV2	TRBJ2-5	ASNTRDYQETQY
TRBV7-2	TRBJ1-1	ASSLVRRTGKRNTEAF
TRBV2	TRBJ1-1	ASTQGRILNTEAF
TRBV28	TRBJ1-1	ASRSGTGFDAF
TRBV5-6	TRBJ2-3	ASSVGGPADTQY
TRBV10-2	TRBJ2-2	ASSSQGAQAGELF